This TCR beta chain was recorded in a study of blood T cell repertoires in COVID-19. On the study more broadly: The study drew acute and convalescent COVID-19 samples from the United States, Italy and Spain. The analysed material was cDNA or gDNA that came from T cells, B-cell-depleted T cells, or PBMCs.

Methods used by the authors: Nucleated cell number was recorded as an estimate derived from reference gene primer amplification. Measured with immunoSEQ multiplex PCR; TCRdb has only the in-frame clones, and not every one. Clone size and V and J calls were adopted from that table, with D and trimming inferred from the DNA. The sample comprises tens of thousands of clones, around nine tenths of which are singletons, and approximately 4% rests with the top ten. The TCR sequence derives from a human donor in a cohort sampled during active COVID-19. Specimen: peripheral blood.

For the CDR3, the DNA is TGTGCCAGCAGTTTGACTTTAGCGGGTAGGGGCCAAAGCTACGAGCAGTACTTC. Protein sequence: CASSLTLAGRGQSYEQYF. The chain combines TRBV28 with TRBJ2-7, with 7 bases that match TRBD2. This CDR3 comprises 18 residues. J lost 3 bases, V lost 3 bases, and 17 bases had no gene match. The V gene's germline CDR1 is MDHEN and CDR2 SYDVKM.